This paragraph reports one TCR beta chain. With random hexamers, 0.5 to 1 ug RNA was reverse transcribed. From the immunoSEQ multiplex PCR reads, TCRdb called clonotypes with MiXCR, one entry per CDR3 protein. The sample holds approximately 120,000 distinct CDR3 sequences, just under 95% seen once. The CDR3 is 15 residues long. Germline V gene lookup returns CDR1 SGHRS and CDR2 YFSETQ. Trimming shortened V by 2 bases and J by 4 bases, and 16 bases separated the two germline ends. This specimen comes from a study of CD8 T cells in Susac syndrome. The chain has TRBV5-1 and TRBJ2-7, with D perhaps matching TRBD1 (5 bases). This clonotype was obtained from a human donor in good health. Sequencing was done on a sample of CD4+ T cells from PBMCs. The DNA for the CDR3 is TGCGCCAGCAGCTTAGAGACAACAGGAATGTACGAGCAGTACTTC. Translation gives CASSLETTGMYEQYF.